Listed below are T cell receptor beta chains from one sample, sequenced in a study of cytomegalovirus exposure and HLA in healthy donors. Using immunoSEQ multiplex PCR, the repertoire was profiled, and TCRdb retains in-frame clones only, with some absent. Found here are about 170,000 clones, approximately 80% of them singletons; the top ten hold around 4.9%. The sequencing sample was made of PBMCs. These receptors all come from a man aged 18 to 30 in good health and CMV-seronegative. CDR3s include the opening cysteine and the closing phenylalanine or tryptophan. The D gene is left open where the match is weak. Expanded clones are given a class, and other clones once, few, many or no size at all.

TRBV9	TRBJ2-1	TRBD2	NA	CASSGPSGGYNEQFF	TGTGCCAGCAGCGGACCTAGCGGGGGCTACAATGAGCAGTTCTTC
TRBV15	TRBJ2-6	NA	few	CATSRDRASGANVLTF	TGTGCCACCAGCAGAGATAGAGCGTCTGGGGCCAACGTCCTGACTTTC
TRBV29-1	TRBJ2-1	TRBD2	NA	CSVQLRGGSWLAGAPEFF	TGCAGCGTGCAACTCCGGGGGGGTAGTTGGCTAGCGGGAGCCCCTGAGTTCTTC
TRBV4-1	TRBJ2-7	NA	few	CASSQPGDEQYF	TGCGCCAGCAGCCAACCCGGAGACGAGCAGTACTTC
TRBV7-3	TRBJ1-2	TRBD1	once	CASSQDRALGYTF	TGTGCCAGCAGCCAGGACAGGGCTTTGGGCTACACCTTC
TRBV29-1	TRBJ2-5	NA	NA	CSVSGQGGQETQYF	TGCAGCGTCTCTGGACAGGGAGGGCAAGAGACCCAGTACTTC
TRBV5-4	TRBJ2-1	TRBD2	NA	CASSVPGLGNEQFF	TGTGCCAGCAGCGTACCGGGACTAGGCAATGAGCAGTTCTTC
TRBV28	TRBJ2-7	TRBD1	NA	CASRLGGRTYEQYF	TGTGCCAGCAGGCTAGGGGGCCGGACCTACGAGCAGTACTTC
TRBV13	TRBJ2-5	TRBD2	NA	CASSLGWREGSQETQYF	TGTGCCAGCAGCTTAGGGTGGCGGGAGGGATCCCAAGAGACCCAGTACTTC
TRBV7-9	TRBJ2-1	NA	NA	CASSLVTQNEQFF	TGTGCCAGCAGCTTAGTTACCCAGAATGAGCAGTTCTTC
TRBV27	TRBJ2-7	NA	NA	CASSPGQFYEQYF	TGTGCCAGCAGTCCCGGACAGTTCTACGAGCAGTACTTC
TRBV9	TRBJ2-1	TRBD2	NA	CASSVGSGKSYNEQFF	TGTGCCAGCAGCGTAGGAAGCGGGAAATCCTACAATGAGCAGTTCTTC
TRBV9	TRBJ1-2	NA	NA	CASSPSDMSGYTF	TGTGCCAGCAGCCCTTCTGACATGAGCGGCTACACCTTC
TRBV10-3	TRBJ2-3	TRBD2	NA	CAISEGLAGILTDTQYF	TGTGCCATCAGTGAGGGGCTAGCGGGGATCCTCACAGATACGCAGTATTTT
TRBV6-1	TRBJ1-5	NA	few	CASSRTVSNQPQHF	TGTGCCAGCAGCCGGACAGTTAGCAATCAGCCCCAGCATTTT
TRBV7-9	TRBJ1-2	TRBD1	NA	CASSRTGPEGYGYTF	TGTGCCAGCAGCCGGACAGGGCCTGAGGGTTATGGCTACACCTTC
TRBV30	TRBJ2-7	TRBD1	NA	CAWSAGTGGYEQYF	TGTGCCTGGAGTGCGGGGACAGGAGGCTACGAGCAGTACTTC
TRBV9	TRBJ2-7	NA	NA	CASSVVGAGEQYF	TGTGCCAGCAGCGTAGTGGGGGCAGGGGAGCAGTACTTC
TRBV5-6	TRBJ2-5	NA	NA	CASSLAPGLGEVGTQYF	TGTGCCAGCAGCTTGGCCCCTGGCCTTGGGGAGGTGGGGACCCAGTACTTC
TRBV21-1	TRBJ2-5	NA	NA	CASSLHRQALQETQYF	TGTGCCAGCAGCCTTCATAGACAGGCACTTCAAGAGACCCAGTACTTC
TRBV4-1	TRBJ1-6	NA	NA	CASSQGPLSYNSPLHF	TGCGCCAGCAGCCAAGGCCCACTCTCCTATAATTCACCCCTCCACTTT
TRBV4-1	TRBJ2-7	TRBD1	NA	CASSQDLKGGDEQYF	TGCGCCAGCAGCCAAGATCTTAAAGGGGGCGACGAGCAGTACTTC
TRBV11-2	TRBJ1-1	NA	NA	CASSFDTIGTEAFF	TGTGCCAGCAGCTTCGACACGATCGGAACTGAAGCTTTCTTT
TRBV19	TRBJ2-1	NA	NA	CASSMVGLMYEQFF	TGTGCCAGTAGTATGGTGGGGCTTATGTATGAGCAGTTCTTC
TRBV4-3	TRBJ2-3	NA	few	CASSPLVGRVRYF	TGCGCCAGCAGCCCCCTAGTAGGCCGGGTGAGGTATTTT
TRBV6-6	TRBJ2-5	NA	NA	CASSYFFQETQYF	TGTGCCAGCAGTTACTTCTTTCAAGAGACCCAGTACTTC
TRBV9	TRBJ2-1	TRBD2	NA	CASSPPGTSVSGGNEQFF	TGTGCCAGCAGCCCGCCCGGGACTAGTGTCTCTGGGGGGAATGAGCAGTTCTTC
TRBV5-4	TRBJ2-3	TRBD2	NA	CASSLFSGSDTQYF	TGTGCCAGCAGCTTGTTTAGCGGGAGCGATACGCAGTATTTT
TRBV5-4	TRBJ1-2	NA	once	CASSRDAMTGLYGYTF	TGTGCCAGCAGCCGTGACGCCATGACAGGCCTATATGGCTACACCTTC
TRBV2	TRBJ1-1	NA	NA	CAGGTEMNTEAFF	TGTGCCGGAGGGACGGAGATGAACACTGAAGCTTTCTTT
TRBV5-6	TRBJ2-5	TRBD1	NA	CASSRPRRIGGIHQETQYF	TGTGCCAGCAGCCGACCCCGGAGAATAGGGGGCATCCATCAAGAGACCCAGTACTTC
TRBV6-5	TRBJ2-4	NA	once	CASSARGMAKNIQYF	TGTGCCAGCAGCGCCCGGGGTATGGCCAAAAACATTCAGTACTTC
TRBV27	TRBJ2-7	NA	NA	CATTVWGPSYEQYF	TGTGCCACAACAGTATGGGGGCCGTCCTACGAGCAGTACTTC
TRBV7-3	TRBJ2-1	NA	NA	CASSSLPGDYNEQFF	TGTGCCAGCAGCTCCCTGCCGGGAGACTACAATGAGCAGTTCTTC
TRBV18	TRBJ1-5	NA	NA	CASSVRGGGNQPQHF	TGTGCCAGCTCAGTTCGGGGTGGGGGCAATCAGCCCCAGCATTTT
TRBV5-1	TRBJ1-5	NA	NA	CASSLVGGNQPQHF	TGCGCCAGCAGCTTGGTTGGGGGGAATCAGCCCCAGCATTTT
TRBV19	TRBJ2-3	TRBD2	once	CASSILAGTTDTQYF	TGTGCCAGTAGTATACTAGCGGGGACAACAGATACGCAGTATTTT
TRBV27	TRBJ1-2	NA	NA	CASTPRVGGGYGYTF	TGTGCCAGCACCCCCCGGGTGGGGGGAGGTTATGGCTACACCTTC
TRBV2	TRBJ1-2	TRBD1	NA	CASSDSGWAGGSGYTF	TGTGCCAGCAGTGATTCGGGTTGGGCAGGGGGCTCTGGCTACACCTTC
TRBV6-5	TRBJ2-1	NA	NA	CASSYAGWHEQFF	TGTGCCAGCAGTTACGCGGGTTGGCATGAGCAGTTCTTC
TRBV6-5	TRBJ2-5	TRBD2	few	CASSPIAGVQTQYF	TGTGCCAGCAGTCCTATAGCGGGAGTGCAGACCCAGTACTTC
TRBV12-5	TRBJ2-3	NA	once	CAKTSKVSRDTQYF	TGTGCTAAAACCTCCAAGGTTTCGAGGGATACGCAGTATTTT